The 17 T cell receptor beta chains in this list originate from one sample, sequenced in a study of cytomegalovirus exposure and HLA in healthy donors. Primers for the PCR totalled 60 Vbeta and 13 Jbeta. TCRdb keeps only in-frame clones here, not all; method: immunoSEQ multiplex PCR. This sample yields about 170,000 clones, of which 73% are seen a single time; 4.5% to 5.5% belongs to the top ten. Sequenced material: PBMCs. The source of these receptors is a woman between 18 and 29 years old in good health and CMV-seropositive.

The genes are TRBV10-3 and TRBJ2-5, with 12 positions matching TRBD2. CDR1 is ENHRY, CDR2 SYGVKD, per germline. Trimming cost V 8 bases and J 2 bases; bases outside gene matches: 6. There are 15 residues in the CDR3. The CDR3 reads CAIAGGLAGQETQYF. The DNA for the CDR3 is TGTGCCATCGCCGGAGGACTAGCGGGGCAAGAGACCCAGTACTTC.

The chain is built from TRBV30 and TRBJ2-7, with D uncertain. There are 14 residues in the CDR3. Germline V gene sequence: CDR1 GTSNPN, CDR2 SVGIG (reference sequence). Trimming stripped 0 bases from V and 0 bases from J, with 9 bases between. DNA for the CDR3: TGTGCCTGGAGTGTACCACAAAGCTCCTACGAGCAGTACTTC. It is translated as CAWSVPQSSYEQYF.

The rearrangement uses TRBV7-9 and TRBJ1-2; 8 positions agree with TRBD1. Germline assignment: CDR1 SEHNR and CDR2 FQNEAQ (reference sequence). Unmatched junction bases numbered 15, after V lost 4 bases and J lost 8 bases. CDR3 size: 16 residues. DNA of the CDR3: TGTGCCAGCAGCTCGCTACGGACAGGGTATGGGCGCGGCTACACCTTC. This sequence encodes CASSSLRTGYGRGYTF. Looking up the rest from reference TRBV7-9 and TRBJ1-2 gives the full variable domain: DTGVSQNPRHKITKRGQNVTFRCDPISEHNRLYWYRQTLGQGPEFLTYFQNEAQLEKSRLLSDRFSAERPKGSFSTLEIQRTEQGDSAMYLCASSSLRTGYGRGYTFGSGTRLTVV.

The V and J genes are TRBV4-3 and TRBJ2-7; 11 nucleotides match TRBD1. Trimming took 4 bases from V and 4 from J; bases not matched to a gene: 3. CDR1 and CDR2 from the germline V gene are LGHNA and YSLEER. The length of the CDR3 is 14 residues. CDR3 residues: CASSPGQGAYEQYF. In nucleotides, the CDR3 is TGCGCCAGCAGCCCCGGACAGGGGGCGTACGAGCAGTACTTC.

The J gene is TRBJ2-3, the V gene TRBV2, with 7 positions matching TRBD1. The length of the CDR3 is 15 residues. V shed 7 bases, J shed 0 bases, and the junction held 7 bases outside the gene matches. The V gene's germline CDR1 is SNHLY and CDR2 FYNNEI. For the CDR3, the DNA is TGTGCCAGCACTTACAGGGGCGCGAGCACAGATACGCAGTATTTT. Protein: CASTYRGASTDTQYF.

This chain joins TRBV10-3 and TRBJ2-1, with 7 bases aligning to TRBD2. The junction had 13 bases not matched to a gene; V was cut back by 6 bases and J by 5 bases. Looked up from germline, CDR1 is ENHRY and CDR2 is SYGVKD. This CDR3 region has 16 residues. The CDR3: CAISDGGRAGNNEQFF. The CDR3 DNA follows: TGTGCCATCAGCGACGGAGGGAGGGCTGGAAACAATGAGCAGTTCTTC.

The chain recombines TRBV7-9 with TRBJ1-2, with no clear D. This CDR3 spans 12 amino acids. CDR1 and CDR2 from the germline V gene are SEHNR and FQNEAQ (reference sequence). Trimming removed 5 bases from V and 4 bases from J, with 8 bases in between. DNA of the CDR3: TGTGCCAGCAGCCTGGAGACCTATGGCTACACCTTC. Amino acids: CASSLETYGYTF.

The CDR3 sequence is CASSADQGSPLHF. Written as DNA, the CDR3 is TGTGCCAGCAGCGCCGATCAGGGATCACCCCTCCACTTT. The chain employs TRBV7-2 and TRBJ1-6, with D maybe TRBD1 (5 bases). The V gene's germline CDR1 is SGHTA and CDR2 FQGNSA. Trimming left V 5 bases short and J 10 bases short, with 12 bases between. The CDR3 is made up of 13 amino acids.

For the CDR3, the DNA is TGTGCCAGCAGCCTAATAGGGCTAGCGGGGGACAATGAGCAGTTCTTC. It translates to CASSLIGLAGDNEQFF. The chain employs TRBV14 and TRBJ2-1, with 10 bases lining up with TRBD2. CDR3 length: 16 residues. CDR1 is SGHDN, CDR2 FVKESK, per germline. The V and J ends lost 4 bases and 5 bases, in that order; junction bases with no gene match: 8.

The chain combines TRBV5-1 with TRBJ2-4, with 10 bases that match TRBD1. This CDR3 has 18 amino acids. With V trimmed by 5 bases and J by 2 bases, 13 bases remained unmatched. The germline V gene encodes CDR1 SGHRS and CDR2 YFSETQ. The DNA of the CDR3 is TGCGCCAGCAGTGCCTCCCCGGGACAGGGGTCGTCCAAAAACATTCAGTACTTC. This translates into CASSASPGQGSSKNIQYF.

The genes are TRBV29-1 and TRBJ1-1; D remains ambiguous. The germline V gene has CDR1 SQVTM and CDR2 ANQGSEA. The CDR3 is 12 amino acids. With 4 bases removed from V and 3 bases from J, the gap between germline ends came to 9 bases. CDR3 region: CSVGRLHTEAFF. The CDR3 DNA reads TGCAGCGTTGGTCGGTTACACACTGAAGCTTTCTTT.

The CDR3 loop is CASRSGGDSSYEQYF. CDR3 DNA sequence: TGTGCCAGCAGAAGCGGGGGGGATTCGTCCTACGAGCAGTACTTC. The J gene is TRBJ2-7, the V gene TRBV6-1; 10 bases align to TRBD2. Germline V gene lookup returns CDR1 MNHNS and CDR2 SASEGT. The CDR3 extends over 15 amino acids. J was trimmed by 1 base and V by 6 bases; bases with no gene match: 6.

V and J are TRBV10-3 and TRBJ1-1; 7 bases match TRBD1. The CDR3 contains 14 residues. V lost 6 bases and J lost 5; bases outside the gene matches: 9. Germline lookup yields CDR1 ENHRY and CDR2 SYGVKD. CDR3 sequence (DNA): TGTGCCATCAGCCAACAGGGGAGGTGGACTGAAGCTTTCTTT. Translated: CAISQQGRWTEAFF.

The chain recombines TRBV6-5 with TRBJ2-1, with 7 bases aligning to TRBD1. The CDR3 contains 15 residues. Trimming took 2 bases from V and 3 from J; bases not matched to a gene: 4. Germline CDR1 is MNHEY and CDR2 is SVGAGI. The CDR3 DNA reads as TGTGCCAGCAGTTACCAGACAGGGTACTACAATGAGCAGTTCTTC. Protein product: CASSYQTGYYNEQFF.

J is TRBJ1-3 and V is TRBV30, with unresolved D. Germline CDR1 is GTSNPN and CDR2 is SVGIG (reference sequence). The CDR3 consists of 14 residues. Trimming took 6 bases from V and 1 from J, leaving 13 bases between them. This CDR3 is CACGQVISGNTIYF. In nucleotides, the CDR3 is TGTGCCTGCGGTCAGGTGATTTCTGGAAACACCATATATTTT.

The sample holds a few counts of this clone. The gene calls are TRBV19 and TRBJ2-2; possibly TRBD1 for D (5 bases). Looked up from germline, CDR1 is LNHDA and CDR2 is SQIVND (reference sequence). V was clipped by 3 bases and J by 6 bases, with 14 bases between them. This CDR3 region has 15 residues. The CDR3 region has the DNA TGTGCCAGTAGTATCGCAGGGATTGGTCCCGGGGAGCTGTTTTTT. Translated, it gives CASSIAGIGPGELFF.

The V and J genes are TRBV2 and TRBJ1-3; no firm D call. The CDR3 has 15 amino acids. V was pared by 5 bases and J by 2 bases, with 13 bases between. Germline loops: CDR1 SNHLY, CDR2 FYNNEI. Here the CDR3 reads CASSFDRAPGNTIYF. DNA for the CDR3: TGTGCCAGCAGTTTTGATCGAGCGCCTGGAAACACCATATATTTT.